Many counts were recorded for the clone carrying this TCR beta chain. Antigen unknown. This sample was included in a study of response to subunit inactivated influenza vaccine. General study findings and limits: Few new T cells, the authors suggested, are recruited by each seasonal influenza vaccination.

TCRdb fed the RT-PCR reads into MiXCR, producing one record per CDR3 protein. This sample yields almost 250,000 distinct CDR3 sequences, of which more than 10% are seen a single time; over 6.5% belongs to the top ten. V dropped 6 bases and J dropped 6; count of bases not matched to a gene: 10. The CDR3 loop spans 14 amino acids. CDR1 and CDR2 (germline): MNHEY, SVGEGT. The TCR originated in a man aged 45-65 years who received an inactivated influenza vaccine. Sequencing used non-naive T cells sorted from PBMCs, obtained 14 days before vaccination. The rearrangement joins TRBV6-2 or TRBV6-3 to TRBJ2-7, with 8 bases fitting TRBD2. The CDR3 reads CASSRPGLGGEQYF. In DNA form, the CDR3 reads TGTGCCAGCAGCCGCCCGGGACTAGGGGGCGAGCAGTACTTC.